The 25 T cell receptor beta chains listed next were all sequenced from one sample in a study of CXCR3-negative and CXCR3-positive naive CD8 T cells. Preparation of TRB cDNA libraries relied on 5' RACE carrying UMI labels. Each CDR3 protein gets one entry in TCRdb, which reprocessed the 5' RACE reads and gives no DNA. The table lists some 130,000 distinct CDR3 sequences. Sequenced sample: naive CXCR3- CD8+ T cells from blood. The subset denotes: CD45RO-CCR7+CD27+CD95- naive CD8+ T cells lacking CXCR3 (TNR3-). Receptor source: a human donor in good health. Some clones in this sample may be carry-over from other donors' samples.

V and J are TRBV4-1 and TRBJ2-7; TCRdb picks TRBD2, but there is no DNA to check that call. The CDR3 is made up of 15 amino acids. Germline values: CDR1 MGHRA, CDR2 YSYEKL. The CDR3 region is CASSQLDGGIYEQYF.

The CDR3 is CASSHRLAGAITDTQYF. The chain links TRBV7-8 to TRBJ2-3; as DNA is missing, the TRBD2 call by TCRdb cannot be tested. The CDR3 runs to 17 residues. Germline V lookup: CDR1 SGHVS, CDR2 FQNEAQ.

The genes are TRBV20-1 and TRBJ2-3; TCRdb's D call of TRBD1 is untestable without DNA. The germline V gene encodes CDR1 DFQATT and CDR2 SNEGSKA (reference sequence). This CDR3 is built from 14 residues. The CDR3 loop is CSARILGFRGTQYF.

The chain is built from TRBV7-9 and TRBJ2-2; the TRBD1 assignment by TCRdb is unverifiable without DNA. The CDR3 consists of 16 residues. Germline V gives CDR1 SEHNR, CDR2 FQNEAQ (reference sequence). The CDR3 reads CASSPGHLGNTGELFF.

The gene calls are TRBV13 and TRBJ2-3; TCRdb's D gene call, TRBD1, goes unchecked for lack of DNA. This CDR3 spans 15 amino acids. Germline V gene sequence: CDR1 PRHDT, CDR2 FYEKMQ (reference sequence). The CDR3 protein is CASSTRGEGTDTQYF.

The genes are TRBV21-1 and TRBJ1-2; TCRdb's assignment of TRBD1 cannot be checked, as there is no DNA. TRBV21-1 is an annotated pseudogene. The CDR3 has 17 residues. The CDR3 region is CASSKARGRGSNYGYTF.

The chain employs TRBV29-1 and TRBJ2-5; TCRdb names TRBD1, which stays unverified in the absence of DNA. Germline assignment: CDR1 SQVTM and CDR2 ANQGSEA. The length of the CDR3 is 13 residues. The CDR3 loop is CSVVQGAGETQYF.

This sequence joins TRBV7-2 and TRBJ2-3; TCRdb indicates TRBD2, and absent DNA this call remains unverified. The CDR3 covers 15 residues. Germline CDR1 SGHTA, CDR2 FQGNSA. The CDR3 loop is CASSQLAGGADTQYF.

This chain connects TRBV6-4 to TRBJ1-2; the D call from TCRdb, TRBD1, cannot be confirmed without DNA. Germline V gene data show CDR1 as MRHNA and CDR2 as SNTAGT. The CDR3 length is 15 residues. The CDR3 loop is CASSDSRTGNYGYTF.

The chain uses TRBV20-1 and TRBJ1-1; TCRdb returns TRBD1, unconfirmable since there is no DNA. CDR1 and CDR2 (germline): DFQATT, SNEGSKA (reference sequence). This CDR3 region has 13 residues. CDR3: CSARTGRDTEAFF.

The rearrangement joins TRBV7-8 to TRBJ2-2. The CDR3 is made up of 14 amino acids. Germline values: CDR1 SGHVS, CDR2 FQNEAQ. The CDR3 reads CATPPKSVTGELFF.

The chain uses TRBV14 and TRBJ2-2; TCRdb proposes TRBD1, but this gene call is untestable without DNA. Germline CDR1 and CDR2: SGHDN and FVKESK. The CDR3 has 16 residues. CDR3 protein: CASSPGQDSYTGELFF.

This sequence joins TRBV14 and TRBJ1-2; with no DNA, the TCRdb D assignment of TRBD1 cannot be verified. The CDR3 has 14 residues. From germline, CDR1 is SGHDN and CDR2 FVKESK. CDR3 sequence: CASSQDPGVYGYTF.

The chain joins TRBV5-1 to TRBJ1-1; TCRdb's D call, TRBD1, is unchecked because there is no DNA. The germline V gene has CDR1 SGHRS and CDR2 YFSETQ. This CDR3 has 14 residues. The CDR3 spells CASSGGQTNTEAFF.

The V and J genes are TRBV7-8 and TRBJ2-2; absent DNA, TCRdb's TRBD2 call cannot be checked. The germline V gene encodes CDR1 SGHVS and CDR2 FQNEAQ. CDR3 length: 16 amino acids. The CDR3 loop is CASSAGWGRSLGELFF.

This chain joins TRBV10-3 and TRBJ2-7. Per the germline V gene, CDR1 is ENHRY and CDR2 is SYGVKD. The CDR3 covers 14 residues. CDR3 amino acids: CAISESPNPYEQYF.

This chain joins TRBV4-1 and TRBJ2-1; TCRdb's D call, TRBD1, is unchecked because there is no DNA. The CDR3 has 19 amino acids. CDR1 is MGHRA, CDR2 YSYEKL, per germline. The chain's CDR3 is CASSHDRGNGGVPYNEQFF.

The chain uses TRBV6-2 or TRBV6-3 and TRBJ2-1; TCRdb lists TRBD2, though no DNA is available to test this call. Germline V gene lookup returns CDR1 MNHEY and CDR2 SVGEGT. CDR3 size: 15 residues. Here the CDR3 reads CASRLLAGGQNEQFF.

CDR3 region: CASSQDGLIAGGIDEQFF. The chain employs TRBV3-1 and TRBJ2-1; TCRdb's assignment of TRBD2 cannot be checked, as there is no DNA. The CDR3 extends over 18 amino acids. The germline CDR1 and CDR2 sequences are LGHDT and YNNKEL (reference sequence).

This chain joins TRBV7-2 and TRBJ2-7; TCRdb gives TRBD1 as the D gene, but with no DNA this cannot be confirmed. The CDR3 is 14 amino acids. Per the germline V gene, CDR1 is SGHTA and CDR2 is FQGNSA. CDR3 in amino acids: CASSFYEGAYEQYF.

The chain employs TRBV12-3 or TRBV12-4 and TRBJ2-3; TCRdb proposes TRBD2, but this gene call is untestable without DNA. This CDR3 has 15 amino acids. This CDR3 is CASSPRGYNPDTQYF.

The genes are TRBV3-1 and TRBJ2-7. Germline V CDR1 and CDR2: LGHDT, YNNKEL (reference sequence). CDR3 length: 12 amino acids. This CDR3 reads CASSLDLERKHF.

The rearrangement uses TRBV6-1 and TRBJ2-1; TCRdb's D call, TRBD1, is unchecked because there is no DNA. The V gene's germline CDR1 is MNHNS and CDR2 SASEGT. CDR3 length: 12 amino acids. CDR3 in amino acids: CASLWQGVGQFF.

The chain employs TRBV28 and TRBJ1-1. The V gene's germline CDR1 is MDHEN and CDR2 SYDVKM. The CDR3 length is 12 residues. CDR3 sequence reads: CASRLGLDGAFF.

This chain uses TRBV5-1 with TRBJ1-1; TCRdb's D call of TRBD1 is untestable without DNA. Germline loops: CDR1 SGHRS, CDR2 YFSETQ. The CDR3 is made up of 14 amino acids. Here the CDR3 reads CASSPPGGLTEAFF. The full variable domain, completed using reference TRBV5-1 and TRBJ1-1, is KAGVTQTPRYLIKTRGQQVTLSCSPISGHRSVSWYQQTPGQGLQFLFEYFSETQRNKGNFPGRFSGRQFSNSRSEMNVSTLELGDSALYLCASSPPGGLTEAFFGQGTRLTVV.